This TCR beta chain is drawn from a study of metastatic and nonmetastatic thyroid tumors. In its sample, this clone was seen many times. Its matching antigen is unknown. At one boundary the junction diverges from the germline segment, which might be a read error. TCRdb re-called clones from the PCR reads using MiXCR. The profile shows approximately 20,000 clones, about 31% of them singletons. Points from the study as a whole: Patients with malignant thyroid tumors reportedly had significantly higher TCR beta diversity than those with benign nodules, in blood and tumor.

This CDR3 is 15 amino acids long. The germline CDR1 and CDR2 sequences are SGHAT and FQNNGV. Among the patients, none had received any treatment before thyroid surgery. Source material: adjacent normal tissue. The sequence was collected from a female donor with papillary thyroid cancer or a benign thyroid nodule (not recorded which). Some clones in this sample may be carry-over from other donors' samples. The V and J genes are TRBV11-2 and TRBJ1-6; D gene uncertain. The CDR3: CANSSAGQSHSPLHF. The CDR3 DNA follows: TGTGCCAACAGCTCAGCAGGCCAGTCTCACTCACCCCTCCACTTT.